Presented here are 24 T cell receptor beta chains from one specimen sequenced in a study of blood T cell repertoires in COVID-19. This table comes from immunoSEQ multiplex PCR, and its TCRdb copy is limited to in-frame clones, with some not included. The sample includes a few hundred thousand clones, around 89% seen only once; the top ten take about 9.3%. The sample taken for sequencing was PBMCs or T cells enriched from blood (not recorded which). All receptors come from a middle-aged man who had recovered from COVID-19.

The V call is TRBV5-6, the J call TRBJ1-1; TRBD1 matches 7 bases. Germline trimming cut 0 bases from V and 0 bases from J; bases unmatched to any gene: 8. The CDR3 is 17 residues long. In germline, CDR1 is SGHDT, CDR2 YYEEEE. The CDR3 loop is CASSLAKRQGMNTEAFF. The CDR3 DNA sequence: TGTGCCAGCAGCTTGGCCAAGCGACAGGGAATGAACACTGAAGCTTTCTTT.

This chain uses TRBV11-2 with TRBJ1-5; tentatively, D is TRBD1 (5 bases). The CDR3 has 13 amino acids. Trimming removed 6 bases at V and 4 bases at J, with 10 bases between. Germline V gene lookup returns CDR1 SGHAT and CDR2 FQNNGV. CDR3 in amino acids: CASSDSWNQPQHF. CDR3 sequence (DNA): TGTGCCAGCAGTGACAGTTGGAATCAGCCCCAGCATTTT.

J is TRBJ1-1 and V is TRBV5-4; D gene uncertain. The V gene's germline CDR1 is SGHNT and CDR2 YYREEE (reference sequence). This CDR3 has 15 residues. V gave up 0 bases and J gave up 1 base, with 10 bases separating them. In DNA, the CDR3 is TGTGCCAGCAGCTTGGCCGGGAGGTGGAACACTGAAGCTTTCTTT. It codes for CASSLAGRWNTEAFF.

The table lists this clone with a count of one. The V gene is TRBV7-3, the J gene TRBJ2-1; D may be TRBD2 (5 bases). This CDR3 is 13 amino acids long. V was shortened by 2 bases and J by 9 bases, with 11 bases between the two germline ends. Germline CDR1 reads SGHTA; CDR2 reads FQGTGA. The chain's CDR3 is CASSLRQAGEQFF. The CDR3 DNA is TGTGCCAGCAGCTTACGTCAGGCGGGTGAGCAGTTCTTC.

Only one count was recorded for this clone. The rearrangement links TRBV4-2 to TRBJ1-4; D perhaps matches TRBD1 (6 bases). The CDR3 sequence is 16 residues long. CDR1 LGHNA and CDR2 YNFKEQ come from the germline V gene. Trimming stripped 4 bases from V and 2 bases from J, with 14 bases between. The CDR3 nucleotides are TGTGCCAGCAGCCCTTTACGACAGGCTACTAATGAAAAACTGTTTTTT. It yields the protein CASSPLRQATNEKLFF.

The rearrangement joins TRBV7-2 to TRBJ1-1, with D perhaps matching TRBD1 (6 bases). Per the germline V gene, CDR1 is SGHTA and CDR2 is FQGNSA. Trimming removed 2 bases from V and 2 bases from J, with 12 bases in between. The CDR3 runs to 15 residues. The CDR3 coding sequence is TGTGCCAGCAGCTTATCGCTAGGGGGAAACACTGAAGCTTTCTTT. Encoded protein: CASSLSLGGNTEAFF.

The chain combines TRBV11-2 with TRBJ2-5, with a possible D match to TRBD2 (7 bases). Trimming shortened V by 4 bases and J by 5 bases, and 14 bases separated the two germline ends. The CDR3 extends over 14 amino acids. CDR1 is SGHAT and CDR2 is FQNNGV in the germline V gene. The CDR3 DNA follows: TGTGCCAGCAGCTCCACGAGGGGGGGGGAGACCCAGTACTTC. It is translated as CASSSTRGGETQYF.

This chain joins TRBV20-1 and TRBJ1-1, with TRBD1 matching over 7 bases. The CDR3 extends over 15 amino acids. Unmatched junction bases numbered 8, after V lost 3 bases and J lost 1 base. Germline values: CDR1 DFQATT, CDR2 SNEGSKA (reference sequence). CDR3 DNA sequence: TGCAGTGCTAGTCTCCGGGACAGTTGGAACACTGAAGCTTTCTTT. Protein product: CSASLRDSWNTEAFF.

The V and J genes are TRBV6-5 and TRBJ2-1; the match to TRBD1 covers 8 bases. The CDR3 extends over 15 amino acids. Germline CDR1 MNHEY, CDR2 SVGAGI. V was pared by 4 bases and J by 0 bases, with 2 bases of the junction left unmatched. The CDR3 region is CASSSTGGSYNEQFF. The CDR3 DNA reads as TGTGCCAGCAGTTCCACAGGGGGCTCCTACAATGAGCAGTTCTTC.

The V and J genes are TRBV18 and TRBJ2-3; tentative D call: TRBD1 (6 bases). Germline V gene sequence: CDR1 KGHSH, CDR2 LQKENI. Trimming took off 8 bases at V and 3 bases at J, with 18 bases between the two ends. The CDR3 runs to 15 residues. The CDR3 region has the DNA TGTGCCAGCCATTGGTCCAGGGGAACAACAGATACGCAGTATTTT. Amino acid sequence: CASHWSRGTTDTQYF.

The CDR3 bases are TGTGCCACCAGTGACCACAGGGACTATGGCTACACCTTC. It is translated as CATSDHRDYGYTF. The rearrangement joins TRBV24-1 to TRBJ1-2; D is perhaps TRBD1 (6 bases). This CDR3 is 13 amino acids long. Germline loops: CDR1 KGHDR, CDR2 SFDVKD. The V end lost 4 bases, the J end lost 3 bases, and 8 bases lay between the germline ends.

CDR3 nucleotide sequence: TGTGCCAGCAGCCAAGGGACTAGCAGCTCTGGGGCCAACGTCCTGACTTTC. Translating gives CASSQGTSSSGANVLTF. This chain joins TRBV4-2 and TRBJ2-6, with 8 bases identical to TRBD2. Trimming at V came to 1 base and at J to 0 bases, leaving 2 bases not matched to a gene. Germline loops: CDR1 LGHNA, CDR2 YNFKEQ. The CDR3 loop spans 17 amino acids.

DNA for the CDR3: TGTGCCAGTGGGGCAGGGAGGAGGAATGGTCAGCCCCAGCATTTT. Protein: CASGAGRRNGQPQHF. This chain uses TRBV19 with TRBJ1-5; tentative D call: TRBD1 (5 bases). This CDR3 is 15 amino acids long. Germline V gives CDR1 LNHDA, CDR2 SQIVND (reference sequence). V was cut by 8 bases and J by 6 bases, with 20 bases left in between.

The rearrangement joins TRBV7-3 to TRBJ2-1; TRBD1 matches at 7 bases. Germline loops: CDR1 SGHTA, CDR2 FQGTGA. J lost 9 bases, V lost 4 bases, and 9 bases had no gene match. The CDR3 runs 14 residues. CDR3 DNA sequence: TGTGCCAGCAGCTCCACAGGGGAGATCCCTGAGCAGTTCTTC. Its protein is CASSSTGEIPEQFF. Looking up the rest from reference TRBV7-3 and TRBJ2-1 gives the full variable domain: GAGVSQTPSNKVTEKGKYVELRCDPISGHTALYWYRQSLGQGPEFLIYFQGTGAADDSGLPNDRFFAVRPEGSVSTLKIQRTERGDSAVYLCASSSTGEIPEQFFGPGTRLTVL.

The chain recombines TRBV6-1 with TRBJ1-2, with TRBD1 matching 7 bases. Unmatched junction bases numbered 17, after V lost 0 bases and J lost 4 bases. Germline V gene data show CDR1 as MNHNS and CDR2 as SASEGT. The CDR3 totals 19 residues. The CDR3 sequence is CASSEAAGTARAGIYGYTF. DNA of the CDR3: TGTGCCAGCAGTGAAGCCGCCGGGACAGCGCGAGCCGGGATCTATGGCTACACCTTC.

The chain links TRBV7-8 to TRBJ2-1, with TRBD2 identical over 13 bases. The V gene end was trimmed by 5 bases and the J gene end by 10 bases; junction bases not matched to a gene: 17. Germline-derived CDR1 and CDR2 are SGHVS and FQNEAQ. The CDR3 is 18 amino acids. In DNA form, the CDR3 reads TGTGCCAGCAGCGACCATCCCGGCGGGGGACTAGCGGGAAACGAGCAGTTCTTC. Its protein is CASSDHPGGGLAGNEQFF.

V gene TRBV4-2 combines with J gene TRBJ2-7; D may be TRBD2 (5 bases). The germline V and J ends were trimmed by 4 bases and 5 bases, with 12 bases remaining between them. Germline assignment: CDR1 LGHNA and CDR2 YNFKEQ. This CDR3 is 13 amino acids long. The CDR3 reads CASSPGVGDEQYF. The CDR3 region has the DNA TGTGCCAGCAGCCCCGGGGTCGGCGACGAGCAGTACTTC.

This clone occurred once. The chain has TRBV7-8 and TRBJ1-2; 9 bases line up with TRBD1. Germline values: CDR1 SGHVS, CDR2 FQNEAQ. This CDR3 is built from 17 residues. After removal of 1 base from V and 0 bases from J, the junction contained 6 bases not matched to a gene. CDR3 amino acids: CASSLGSGTGTNYGYTF. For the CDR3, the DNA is TGTGCCAGCAGCTTAGGCTCCGGGACAGGGACTAACTATGGCTACACCTTC.

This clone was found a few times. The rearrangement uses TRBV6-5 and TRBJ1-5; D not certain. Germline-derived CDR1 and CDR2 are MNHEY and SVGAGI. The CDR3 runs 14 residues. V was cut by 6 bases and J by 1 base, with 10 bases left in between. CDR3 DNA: TGTGCCAGCAGCCTAACAGCAAGCAATCAGCCCCAGCATTTT. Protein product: CASSLTASNQPQHF.

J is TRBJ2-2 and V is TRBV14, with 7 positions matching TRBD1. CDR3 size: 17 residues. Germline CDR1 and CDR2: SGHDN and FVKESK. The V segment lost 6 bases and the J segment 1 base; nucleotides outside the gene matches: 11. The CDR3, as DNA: TGTGCCAGCAGTCCTTACCCGGGACAGATGAACACCGGGGAGCTGTTTTTT. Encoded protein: CASSPYPGQMNTGELFF.

DNA of the CDR3: TGTGCCAGCAGCTTAAGCGGCGTGGGTGGAGAAAAACTGTTTTTT. The encoded protein is CASSLSGVGGEKLFF. This rearrangement joins TRBV7-9 to TRBJ1-4, with unresolved D. The germline V gene encodes CDR1 SEHNR and CDR2 FQNEAQ (reference sequence). Trimming cost V 2 bases and J 8 bases, with 15 bases left between them. This CDR3 has 15 residues.

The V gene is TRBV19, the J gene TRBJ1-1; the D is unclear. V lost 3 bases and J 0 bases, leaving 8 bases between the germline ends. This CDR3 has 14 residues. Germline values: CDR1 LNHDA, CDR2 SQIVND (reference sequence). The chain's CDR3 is CASSIMRVNTEAFF. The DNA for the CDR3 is TGTGCCAGTAGTATTATGAGAGTGAACACTGAAGCTTTCTTT.

CDR3 DNA: TGTGCCAGCAGTTCCTCCCCCGGGGAGGCCGGGTTGAAACTGTTTTTT. It specifies CASSSSPGEAGLKLFF. The V call is TRBV28, the J call TRBJ1-4; D is unresolved. The CDR3 has 16 residues. Per the germline V gene, CDR1 is MDHEN and CDR2 is SYDVKM. V lost 4 bases, J lost 11 bases, and 23 bases lay in between.

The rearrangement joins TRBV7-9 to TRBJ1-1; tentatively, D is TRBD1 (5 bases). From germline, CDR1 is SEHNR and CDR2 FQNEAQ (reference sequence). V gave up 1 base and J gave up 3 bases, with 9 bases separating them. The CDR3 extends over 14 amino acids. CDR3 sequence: CASSLVGGYTEAFF. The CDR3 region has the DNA TGTGCCAGCAGCTTAGTCGGGGGGTACACTGAAGCTTTCTTT.